The rows below give T cell receptor beta chains drawn from one sample of a study of blood T cell repertoires in COVID-19. The protocol was immunoSEQ multiplex PCR, while the TCRdb copy is restricted to in-frame clones and leaves out a portion. This sample has fewer than 300,000 clones, with about 68% found just once. Sequencing was done on a sample of peripheral blood. These receptors originate from a woman of 80 years or more with acute or convalescent COVID-19. Both conserved end residues are part of each CDR3. The D gene is left open where the match is weak. Clone size is not always given. Where it is, it says once, few, many or a class for expanded clones.

D gene	clone size	V gene	J gene	CDR3 protein	CDR3 DNA
TRBD1	-	TRBV4-1	TRBJ2-5	CASSQGNRGQETQYF	TGCGCCAGCAGCCAAGGGAACAGGGGGCAAGAGACCCAGTACTTC
TRBD1	-	TRBV19	TRBJ1-4	CASSTGGAGEKLFF	TGTGCCAGCTCTACAGGGGGCGCCGGCGAAAAACTGTTTTTT
-	-	TRBV6-5	TRBJ1-1	CASSWAPIMDTEAFF	TGTGCCAGCAGTTGGGCCCCCATAATGGACACTGAAGCTTTCTTT
-	-	TRBV5-1	TRBJ2-7	CASSLEWQGTEQYF	TGCGCCAGCAGCTTGGAATGGCAGGGGACCGAGCAGTACTTC
TRBD1	-	TRBV11-2	TRBJ1-1	CASSFAGTGKWNTEAFF	TGTGCCAGCAGCTTTGCGGGGACAGGGAAGTGGAACACTGAAGCTTTCTTT
-	-	TRBV7-9	TRBJ2-3	CASSLRVDTDTQYF	TGTGCCAGCAGCTTACGAGTAGACACAGATACGCAGTATTTT
TRBD1	-	TRBV11-2	TRBJ1-4	CASSAQGARGSEKLFF	TGTGCCAGCAGCGCCCAAGGGGCCAGGGGGAGTGAAAAACTGTTTTTT
TRBD2	few	TRBV15	TRBJ2-7	CATSRGTSSQYF	TGTGCCACCAGCAGAGGGACTAGCTCGCAGTACTTC
TRBD1	-	TRBV6-5	TRBJ2-7	CASSLRDREVYEQYF	TGTGCCAGCAGTTTAAGGGACAGGGAGGTCTACGAGCAGTACTTC
TRBD2	-	TRBV12-3/TRBV12-4	TRBJ2-7	CASSLTSGDEQYF	TGTGCCAGCAGTCTGACTAGCGGCGACGAGCAGTACTTC
TRBD1	-	TRBV19	TRBJ1-2	CASSFVGQGPYGYTF	TGTGCCAGTAGTTTCGTGGGACAGGGTCCCTATGGCTACACCTTC
TRBD1	-	TRBV10-1	TRBJ1-2	CASSKRDRDGYTF	TGCGCCAGCAGTAAACGGGACAGGGATGGCTACACCTTC
-	few	TRBV18	TRBJ2-5	CASSPPEISGETQYF	TGTGCCAGCTCACCACCCGAAATCAGCGGAGAGACCCAGTACTTC
-	-	TRBV11-2	TRBJ2-5	CASSLNGIQETQYF	TGTGCCAGCAGCTTAAACGGGATACAAGAGACCCAGTACTTC
-	-	TRBV19	TRBJ2-7	CASSMNYWGTWGYEQYF	TGTGCCAGTAGTATGAACTATTGGGGCACTTGGGGCTACGAGCAGTACTTC
TRBD2	-	TRBV7-2	TRBJ2-3	CASSPGLAGGFTDTQYF	TGTGCCAGCAGTCCGGGACTAGCGGGGGGCTTCACAGATACGCAGTATTTT
TRBD2	-	TRBV10-1	TRBJ2-4	CASLPGLAGLLAKNIQYF	TGCGCCAGCTTGCCGGGACTAGCGGGCCTACTAGCCAAAAACATTCAGTACTTC
TRBD1	-	TRBV6-5	TRBJ2-5	CASRRGQDPWRTQYF	TGTGCCAGCAGGAGGGGACAGGACCCGTGGAGGACCCAGTACTTC
-	-	TRBV10-3	TRBJ1-3	CAISKGLNSGNTIYF	TGTGCCATCAGCAAGGGACTGAACTCTGGAAACACCATATATTTT
TRBD1	-	TRBV12-3/TRBV12-4	TRBJ1-2	CASSLGQGGGYTF	TGTGCCAGCAGTCTGGGACAGGGAGGTGGCTACACCTTC
-	-	TRBV10-3	TRBJ2-7	CAISEMVPDPGGEQYF	TGTGCCATCAGTGAGATGGTACCGGACCCAGGGGGGGAGCAGTACTTC
-	-	TRBV3-1/TRBV3-2	TRBJ1-6	CASNYGEASPLHF	TGTGCCAGCAACTACGGGGAGGCTTCACCCCTCCACTTT
-	-	TRBV19	TRBJ2-7	CASRENGEQYF	TGTGCCAGTAGGGAGAATGGCGAGCAGTACTTC
TRBD1	-	TRBV6-5	TRBJ1-5	CASRRIQGGQPQHF	TGTGCCAGCAGAAGAATTCAGGGGGGTCAGCCCCAGCATTTT
-	-	TRBV10-3	TRBJ1-5	CAIKDARVGSNQPQHF	TGTGCCATCAAAGACGCGAGGGTAGGTAGCAATCAGCCCCAGCATTTT
TRBD1	-	TRBV18	TRBJ1-2	CASSPATDRGTHTF	TGTGCCAGCTCACCTGCGACGGACAGGGGCACGCACACCTTC
-	-	TRBV30	TRBJ1-6	CAWSLQPGAPLHF	TGTGCCTGGAGCCTGCAGCCTGGGGCTCCCCTCCACTTT
TRBD1	-	TRBV19	TRBJ1-3	CASSIFAGGQGVSGNTIYF	TGTGCCAGTAGTATATTTGCCGGCGGACAGGGAGTGTCTGGAAACACCATATATTTT
TRBD2	-	TRBV27	TRBJ2-3	CARISRAGGKDTQYF	TGTGCCAGGATATCCCGGGCGGGAGGAAAGGATACGCAGTATTTT
-	-	TRBV5-8	TRBJ1-1	CASSIPGAYNTEAFF	TGTGCCAGCAGCATCCCAGGGGCCTACAACACTGAAGCTTTCTTT
-	-	TRBV6-1	TRBJ2-1	CASSELVSYNEQFF	TGTGCCAGCAGTGAGTTAGTCTCCTACAATGAGCAGTTCTTC
-	-	TRBV18	TRBJ1-5	CASSPLGGSNQPQHF	TGTGCCAGCTCTCCATTAGGCGGTAGCAATCAGCCCCAGCATTTT
-	-	TRBV9	TRBJ2-2	CASSVAGNTGELFF	TGTGCCAGCAGCGTAGCGGGGAACACCGGGGAGCTGTTTTTT
TRBD1	many	TRBV6-5	TRBJ1-2	CASSYRQGLGYGYTF	TGTGCCAGCAGTTACCGACAGGGGCTTGGCTATGGCTACACCTTC
TRBD2	-	TRBV6-1	TRBJ2-7	CASSEAIAGGYEQYF	TGTGCCAGCAGTGAAGCGATAGCGGGGGGCTACGAGCAGTACTTC
-	-	TRBV23-1	TRBJ2-5	CASSPRQPEETQYF	TGCGCCAGCAGTCCGCGGCAGCCGGAGGAGACCCAGTACTTC
-	-	TRBV5-1	TRBJ1-1	CASKYAGATNTEAFF	TGCGCCAGCAAGTACGCAGGGGCGACGAACACTGAAGCTTTCTTT
TRBD1	once	TRBV6-5	TRBJ2-2	CASSYAGQGGTGELFF	TGTGCCAGCAGTTACGCGGGACAGGGGGGCACCGGGGAGCTGTTTTTT
TRBD1	-	TRBV7-8	TRBJ1-4	CASSRQGATNEKLFF	TGTGCCAGCAGCAGACAGGGCGCAACTAATGAAAAACTGTTTTTT
-	-	TRBV4-1	TRBJ2-1	CASSQDGTSIDEQFF	TGCGCCAGCAGCCAAGATGGTACTAGCATCGATGAGCAGTTCTTC
TRBD2	-	TRBV5-1	TRBJ2-7	CASSLDPRGGTVYEQYF	TGCGCCAGCAGCTTGGACCCGCGGGGGGGGACCGTATACGAGCAGTACTTC
-	-	TRBV5-1	TRBJ1-6	CASSLGPSGEPLHF	TGCGCCAGCAGCTTGGGACCCTCAGGGGAACCCCTCCACTTT
TRBD2	-	TRBV6-2/TRBV6-3	TRBJ2-3	CASSYSLAASTDTQYF	TGTGCCAGCAGTTACTCGCTAGCGGCTAGCACAGATACGCAGTATTTT
-	few	TRBV20-1	TRBJ1-5	CSASPRGQPQHF	TGCAGTGCTAGTCCCCGGGGTCAGCCCCAGCATTTT
-	-	TRBV30	TRBJ2-7	CAWSVEDSYEQYF	TGTGCCTGGAGTGTTGAGGACTCCTACGAGCAGTACTTC
TRBD2	few	TRBV5-1	TRBJ2-1	CASSFGGTSYYNEQFF	TGCGCCAGCAGCTTCGGGGGGACTAGTTACTACAATGAGCAGTTCTTC
-	-	TRBV9	TRBJ2-5	CASSVASGETQYF	TGTGCCAGCAGCGTAGCGTCGGGGGAGACCCAGTACTTC